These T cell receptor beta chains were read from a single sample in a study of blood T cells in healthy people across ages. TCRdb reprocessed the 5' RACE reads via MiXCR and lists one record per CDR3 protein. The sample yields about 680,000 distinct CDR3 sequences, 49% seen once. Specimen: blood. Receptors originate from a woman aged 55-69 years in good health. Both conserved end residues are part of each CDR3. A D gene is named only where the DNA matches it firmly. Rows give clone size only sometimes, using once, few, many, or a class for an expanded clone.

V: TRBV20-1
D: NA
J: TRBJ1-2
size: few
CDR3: CSAREGLDYGYTF
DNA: TGCAGTGCTAGAGAGGGATTGGACTATGGCTACACCTTC

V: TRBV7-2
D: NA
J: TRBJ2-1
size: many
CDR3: CASTPQEGLQFF
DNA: TGTGCCAGCACCCCCCAGGAGGGACTGCAGTTCTTC

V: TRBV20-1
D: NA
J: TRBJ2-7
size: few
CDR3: CSASREYRDTYEQYF
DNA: TGCAGTGCTAGCCGGGAATACAGGGATACCTACGAGCAGTACTTC

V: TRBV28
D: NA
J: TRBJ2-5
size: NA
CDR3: CASSLSFSQYF
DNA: TGTGCCAGCAGTTTATCATTTTCCCAGTACTTC

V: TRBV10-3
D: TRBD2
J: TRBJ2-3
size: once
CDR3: CAISETGTSASSTETQYF
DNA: TGTGCCATCAGTGAGACCGGGACTAGCGCCTCTAGCACAGAGACGCAGTATTTT

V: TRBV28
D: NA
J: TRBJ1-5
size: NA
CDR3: CASSLGGRLRYSNQPQHF
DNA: TGTGCCAGCAGTTTAGGGGGGCGCCTGAGATATAGCAATCAGCCCCAGCATTTT

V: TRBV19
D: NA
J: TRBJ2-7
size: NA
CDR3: CASRDTGRNYEQYF
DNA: TGTGCCAGTAGAGATACGGGACGAAACTACGAGCAGTACTTC

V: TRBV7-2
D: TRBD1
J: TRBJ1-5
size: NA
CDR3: CASSRTGSDNQPQHF
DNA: TGTGCCAGCAGCCGGACAGGGTCGGACAATCAGCCCCAGCATTTT

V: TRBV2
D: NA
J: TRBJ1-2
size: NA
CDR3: CASSDQGNYGYTF
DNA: TGTGCCAGCAGTGATCAGGGCAACTATGGCTACACCTTC

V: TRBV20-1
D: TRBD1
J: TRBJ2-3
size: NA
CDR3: CSARPPGQGTDTQYF
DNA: TGCAGTGCTAGGCCGCCGGGACAGGGGACCGATACGCAGTATTTT

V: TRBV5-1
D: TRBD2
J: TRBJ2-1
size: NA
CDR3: CASSLEGLVNEQFF
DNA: TGCGCCAGCAGCTTGGAGGGACTAGTGAATGAGCAGTTCTTC

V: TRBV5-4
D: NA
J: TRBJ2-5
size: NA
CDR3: CASSYRFGAIQETQYF
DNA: TGTGCCAGCAGCTACAGGTTCGGGGCGATTCAAGAGACCCAGTACTTC

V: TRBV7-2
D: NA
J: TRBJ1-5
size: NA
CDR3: CASSQRGPQHF
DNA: TGTGCCAGCAGCCAGCGGGGGCCCCAGCATTTT

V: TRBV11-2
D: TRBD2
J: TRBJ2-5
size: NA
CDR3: CASSLDLTSSAYVQYF
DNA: TGTGCCAGCAGCTTAGATTTGACTAGCAGTGCCTACGTGCAGTACTTC

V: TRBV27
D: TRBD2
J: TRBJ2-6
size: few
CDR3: CASSFSGLAGGSGANVLTF
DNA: TGTGCCAGCAGTTTCTCCGGACTAGCGGGAGGATCTGGGGCCAACGTCCTGACTTTC

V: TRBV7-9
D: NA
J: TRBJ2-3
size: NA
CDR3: CASSFSYTDAQYF
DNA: TGTGCCAGCAGCTTTTCTTACACAGATGCGCAGTATTTT

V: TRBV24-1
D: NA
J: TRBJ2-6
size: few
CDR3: CATSDGGANVLTF
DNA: TGTGCCACCAGTGATGGTGGGGCCAACGTCCTGACTTTC

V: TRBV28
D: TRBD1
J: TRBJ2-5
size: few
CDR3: CASRIGDRGSEETQYF
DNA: TGTGCCAGCAGAATAGGGGACAGGGGGTCGGAAGAGACCCAGTACTTC

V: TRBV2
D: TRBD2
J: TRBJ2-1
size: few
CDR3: CASSANPSSGPYNEQFF
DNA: TGTGCCAGCAGTGCAAACCCCTCTAGCGGCCCCTACAATGAGCAGTTCTTC

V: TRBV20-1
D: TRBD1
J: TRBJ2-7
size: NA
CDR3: CSARAGQGIGEQYF
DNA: TGCAGTGCTAGGGCGGGACAGGGCATAGGAGAGCAGTACTTC